This T cell receptor (beta chain) was documented in a study of blood T cells in healthy people across ages. Study-level points and caveats: As age increased, TCR beta diversity per million T cells fell in a roughly linear fashion.

The CDR3 is made up of 17 amino acids. Per the germline V gene, CDR1 is LGHDT and CDR2 is YNNKEL (reference sequence). V dropped 4 bases and J dropped 0 bases, with 17 bases sitting between them. Isolated PBMCs totaled at least 7 million in each sample. Comments on this clonotype: Its antigen is unknown.

A second PCR, run for roughly 6 to 11 cycles, used a sample-barcoded 5' primer plus a J-beta primer mix. A tag from a template-switch adaptor with 12 random nucleotides marked each cDNA molecule. From the 5' RACE reads, TCRdb called clonotypes with MiXCR, one entry per CDR3 protein. This sample has about 640,000 distinct CDR3 sequences, with about 53% found just once. The sequenced sample was blood. The clonotype originates from a man in his sixties in good health. The chain uses TRBV3-1 and TRBJ2-3; tentative D call: TRBD2 (6 bases). CDR3 protein: CASSPPRAGISTDTQYF. DNA of the CDR3: TGTGCCAGCAGCCCCCCTCGGGCGGGAATTAGCACAGATACGCAGTATTTT.